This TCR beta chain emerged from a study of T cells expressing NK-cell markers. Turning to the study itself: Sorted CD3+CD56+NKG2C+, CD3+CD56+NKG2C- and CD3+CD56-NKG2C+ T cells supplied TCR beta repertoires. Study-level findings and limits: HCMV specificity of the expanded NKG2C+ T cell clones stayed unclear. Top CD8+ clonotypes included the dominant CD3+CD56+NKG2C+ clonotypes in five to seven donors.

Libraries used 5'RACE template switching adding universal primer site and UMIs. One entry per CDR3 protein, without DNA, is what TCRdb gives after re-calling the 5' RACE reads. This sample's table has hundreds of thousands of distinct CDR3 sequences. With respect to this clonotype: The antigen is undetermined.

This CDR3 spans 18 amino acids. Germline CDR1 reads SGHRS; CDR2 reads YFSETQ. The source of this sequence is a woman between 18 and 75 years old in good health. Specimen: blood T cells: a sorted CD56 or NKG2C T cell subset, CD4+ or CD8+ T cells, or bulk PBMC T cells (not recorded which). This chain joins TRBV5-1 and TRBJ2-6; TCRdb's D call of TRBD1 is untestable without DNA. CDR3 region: CASTPLGQGLSGANVLTF. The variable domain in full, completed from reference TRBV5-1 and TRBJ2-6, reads KAGVTQTPRYLIKTRGQQVTLSCSPISGHRSVSWYQQTPGQGLQFLFEYFSETQRNKGNFPGRFSGRQFSNSRSEMNVSTLELGDSALYLCASTPLGQGLSGANVLTFGAGSRLTVL.